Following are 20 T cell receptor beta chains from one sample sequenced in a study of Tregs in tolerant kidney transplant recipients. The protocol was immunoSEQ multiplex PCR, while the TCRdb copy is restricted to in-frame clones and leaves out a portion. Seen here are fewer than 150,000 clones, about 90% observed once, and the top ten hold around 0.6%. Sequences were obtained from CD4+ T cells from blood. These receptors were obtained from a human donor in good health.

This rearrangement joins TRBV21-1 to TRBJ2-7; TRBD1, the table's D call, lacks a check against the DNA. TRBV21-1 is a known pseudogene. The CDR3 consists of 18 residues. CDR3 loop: CASSKKGQGTGSPYEQYF. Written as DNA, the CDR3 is TGTGCCAGCAGCAAAAAGGGCCAGGGAACAGGGAGTCCATACGAGCAGTACTTC.

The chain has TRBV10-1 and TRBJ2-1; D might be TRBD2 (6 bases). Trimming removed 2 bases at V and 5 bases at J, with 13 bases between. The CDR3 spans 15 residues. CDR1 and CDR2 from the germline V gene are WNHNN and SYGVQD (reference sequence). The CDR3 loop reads CASSEGGNTHNEQFF. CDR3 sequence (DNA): TGCGCCAGCAGTGAGGGGGGGAACACCCACAATGAGCAGTTCTTC.

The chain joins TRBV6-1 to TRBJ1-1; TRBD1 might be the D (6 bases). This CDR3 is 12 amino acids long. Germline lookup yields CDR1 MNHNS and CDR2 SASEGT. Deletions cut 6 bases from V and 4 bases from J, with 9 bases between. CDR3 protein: CASSRGPTEAFF. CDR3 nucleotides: TGTGCCAGCAGCCGGGGGCCCACTGAAGCTTTCTTT.

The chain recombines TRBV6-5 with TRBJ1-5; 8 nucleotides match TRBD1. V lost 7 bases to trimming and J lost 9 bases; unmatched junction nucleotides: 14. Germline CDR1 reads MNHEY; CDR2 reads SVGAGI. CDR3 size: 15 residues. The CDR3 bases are TGTGCCAGCAAGAAAGCGACAGGGGCCCTTCGGCCCCAGCATTTT. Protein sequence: CASKKATGALRPQHF.

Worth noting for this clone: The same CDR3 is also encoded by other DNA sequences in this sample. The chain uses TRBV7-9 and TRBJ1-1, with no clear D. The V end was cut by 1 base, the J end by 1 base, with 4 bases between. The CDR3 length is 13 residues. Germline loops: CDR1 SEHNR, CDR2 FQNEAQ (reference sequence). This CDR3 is CASSLVANTEAFF. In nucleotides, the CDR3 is TGTGCCAGCAGCTTAGTAGCGAACACTGAAGCTTTCTTT.

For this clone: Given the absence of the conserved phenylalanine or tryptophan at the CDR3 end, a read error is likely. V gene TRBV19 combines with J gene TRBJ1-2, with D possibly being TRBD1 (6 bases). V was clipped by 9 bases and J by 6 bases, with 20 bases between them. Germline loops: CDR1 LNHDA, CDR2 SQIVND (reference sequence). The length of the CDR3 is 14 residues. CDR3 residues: CASKGTLQGDGYTL. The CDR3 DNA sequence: TGTGCCAGCAAGGGGACCTTACAGGGCGATGGCTACACCCTC.

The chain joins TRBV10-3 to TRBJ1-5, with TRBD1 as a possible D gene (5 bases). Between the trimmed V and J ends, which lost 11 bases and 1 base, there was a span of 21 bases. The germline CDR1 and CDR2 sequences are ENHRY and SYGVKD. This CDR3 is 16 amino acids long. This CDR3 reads CASSSPGKASNQPQHF. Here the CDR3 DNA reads TGTGCCTCCAGCAGTCCAGGGAAAGCAAGCAATCAGCCCCAGCATTTT.

For the CDR3, the DNA is TGCGCCAGCAGCTTGGCCAGCGTCAGAAGCAACTCCTACGAGCAGTACTTC. It is translated as CASSLASVRSNSYEQYF. The chain recombines TRBV5-1 with TRBJ2-7; D gene unclear. Germline V gene data show CDR1 as SGHRS and CDR2 as YFSETQ. V was trimmed by 0 bases and J by 0 bases, leaving 16 bases between them. The CDR3 spans 17 residues.

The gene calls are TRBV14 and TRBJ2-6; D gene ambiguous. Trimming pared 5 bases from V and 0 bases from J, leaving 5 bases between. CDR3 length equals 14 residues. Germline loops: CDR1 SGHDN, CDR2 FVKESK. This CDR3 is CASSGSSGANVLTF. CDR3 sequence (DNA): TGTGCCAGCAGCGGTAGCTCTGGGGCCAACGTCCTGACTTTC.

The CDR3 DNA sequence: TGTGCCAGCAGCGACCCGGCCGGGGATCTGGGGGGCTACACCTTC. Residues: CASSDPAGDLGGYTF. The V call is TRBV9, the J call TRBJ1-2; no clear D gene. The CDR3 extends over 15 amino acids. Trimming pared 3 bases from V and 8 bases from J, leaving 20 bases between. Germline CDR1 reads SGDLS; CDR2 reads YYNGEE.

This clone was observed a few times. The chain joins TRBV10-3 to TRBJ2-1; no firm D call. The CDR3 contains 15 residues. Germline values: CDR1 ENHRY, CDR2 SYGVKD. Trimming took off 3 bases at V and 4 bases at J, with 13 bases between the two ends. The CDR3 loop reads CAISELAVGYNEQFF. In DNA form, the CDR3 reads TGTGCCATCAGTGAACTGGCGGTAGGTTACAATGAGCAGTTCTTC.

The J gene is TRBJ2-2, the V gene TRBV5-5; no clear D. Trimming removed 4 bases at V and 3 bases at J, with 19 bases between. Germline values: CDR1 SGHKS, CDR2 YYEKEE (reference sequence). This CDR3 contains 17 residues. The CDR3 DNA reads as TGTGCCAGCAGCCGCTCTCTTGGGCAGGTCTACACCGGGGAGCTGTTTTTT. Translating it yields CASSRSLGQVYTGELFF.

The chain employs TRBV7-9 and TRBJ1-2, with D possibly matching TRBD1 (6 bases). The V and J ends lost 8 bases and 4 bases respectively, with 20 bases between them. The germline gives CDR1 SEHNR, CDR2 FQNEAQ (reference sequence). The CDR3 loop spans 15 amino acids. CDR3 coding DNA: TGTGCCAGCGGGCAGGGGCGGGACACCCCCTATGGCTACACCTTC. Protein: CASGQGRDTPYGYTF.

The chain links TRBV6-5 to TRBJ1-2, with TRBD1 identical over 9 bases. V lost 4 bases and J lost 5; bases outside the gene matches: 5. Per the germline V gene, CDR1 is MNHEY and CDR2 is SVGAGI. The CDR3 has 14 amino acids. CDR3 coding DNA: TGTGCCAGCAGTTTAAACAGGGGGCATTATGGCTACACCTTC. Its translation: CASSLNRGHYGYTF.

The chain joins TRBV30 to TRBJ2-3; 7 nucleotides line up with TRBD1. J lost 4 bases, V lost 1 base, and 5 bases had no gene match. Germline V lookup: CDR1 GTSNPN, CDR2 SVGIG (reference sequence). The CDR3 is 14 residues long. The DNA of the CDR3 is TGTGCCTGGAGTGGTGGCCAGGGGGCAGATACGCAGTATTTT. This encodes CAWSGGQGADTQYF.

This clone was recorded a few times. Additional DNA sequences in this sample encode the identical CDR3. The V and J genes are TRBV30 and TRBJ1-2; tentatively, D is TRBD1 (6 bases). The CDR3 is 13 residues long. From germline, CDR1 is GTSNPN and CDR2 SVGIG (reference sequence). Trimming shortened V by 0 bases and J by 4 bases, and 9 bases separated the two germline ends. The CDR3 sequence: CAWSVQGGYGYTF. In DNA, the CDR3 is TGTGCCTGGAGTGTACAAGGGGGCTATGGCTACACCTTC.

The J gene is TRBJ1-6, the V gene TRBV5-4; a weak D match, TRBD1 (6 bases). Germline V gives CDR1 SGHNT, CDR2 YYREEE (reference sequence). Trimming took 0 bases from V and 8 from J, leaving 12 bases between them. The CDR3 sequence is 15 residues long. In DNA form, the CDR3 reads TGTGCCAGCAGCTTGGCGGGGGCGCGGGATTCACCCCTCCACTTT. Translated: CASSLAGARDSPLHF.

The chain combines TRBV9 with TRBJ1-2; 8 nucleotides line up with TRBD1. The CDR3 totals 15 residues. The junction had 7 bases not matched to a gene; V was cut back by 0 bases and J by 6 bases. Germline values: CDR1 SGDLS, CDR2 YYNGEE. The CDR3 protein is CASSVDWQGAHGYTF. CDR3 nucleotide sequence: TGTGCCAGCAGCGTAGATTGGCAGGGGGCCCATGGCTACACCTTC.

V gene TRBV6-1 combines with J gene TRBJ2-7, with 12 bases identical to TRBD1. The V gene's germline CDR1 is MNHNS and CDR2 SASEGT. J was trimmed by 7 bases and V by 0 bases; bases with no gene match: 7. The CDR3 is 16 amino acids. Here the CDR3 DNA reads TGTGCCAGCAGTGAAGCGGTGGGACAGGGGGCCAGGGAGCAGTACTTC. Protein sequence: CASSEAVGQGAREQYF.

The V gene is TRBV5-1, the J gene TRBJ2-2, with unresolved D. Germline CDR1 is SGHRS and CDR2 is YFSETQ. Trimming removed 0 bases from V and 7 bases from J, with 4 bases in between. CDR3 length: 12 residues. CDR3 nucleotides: TGCGCCAGCAGCTTGGAGAGCGGGGAGCTGTTTTTT. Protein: CASSLESGELFF.